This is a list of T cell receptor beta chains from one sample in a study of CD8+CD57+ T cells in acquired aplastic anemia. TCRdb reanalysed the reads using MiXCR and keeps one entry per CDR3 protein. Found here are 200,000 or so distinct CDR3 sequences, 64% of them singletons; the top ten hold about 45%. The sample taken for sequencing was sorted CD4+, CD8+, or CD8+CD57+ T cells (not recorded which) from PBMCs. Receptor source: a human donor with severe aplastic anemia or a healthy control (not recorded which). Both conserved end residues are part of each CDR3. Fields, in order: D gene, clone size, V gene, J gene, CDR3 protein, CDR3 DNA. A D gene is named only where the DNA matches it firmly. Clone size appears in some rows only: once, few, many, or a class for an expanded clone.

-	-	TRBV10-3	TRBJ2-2	CAITSRGETGELFF	TGTGCCATCACCTCCAGGGGAGAGACCGGGGAGCTGTTTTTT
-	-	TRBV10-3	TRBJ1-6	CAMRDGSSPLHF	TGTGCCATGCGGGACGGTAGTTCACCCCTCCACTTT
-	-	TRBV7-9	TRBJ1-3	CASSLVQPISGNTIYF	TGTGCCAGCAGCTTAGTGCAGCCGATCTCTGGAAACACCATATATTTT
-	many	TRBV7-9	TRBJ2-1	CASSLARGSYNEQFF	TGTGCCAGCAGCTTAGCCAGGGGCTCCTACAATGAGCAGTTCTTC
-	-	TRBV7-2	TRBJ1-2	CASSYTDANYGYTF	TGTGCCAGCAGTTACACAGACGCTAACTATGGCTACACCTTC
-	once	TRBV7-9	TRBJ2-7	CASSRRAPSDSIQHEQYF	TGTGCCAGCAGCCGACGGGCTCCCAGCGATTCGATCCAACACGAGCAGTACTTC
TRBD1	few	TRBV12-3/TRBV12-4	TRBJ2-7	CASSRDRGRDF	TGTGCCAGCAGCCGCGACAGGGGACGGGACTTC
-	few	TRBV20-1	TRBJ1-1	CSATTGRDTEAFF	TGCAGTGCTACGACAGGACGGGACACTGAAGCTTTCTTT
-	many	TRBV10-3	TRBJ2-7	CATLLGDEQYF	TGTGCCACCCTCTTAGGGGACGAGCAGTACTTC
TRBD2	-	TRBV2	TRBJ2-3	CASSEQGGTDTQYF	TGTGCCAGCAGTGAACAGGGAGGGACAGATACGCAGTATTTT
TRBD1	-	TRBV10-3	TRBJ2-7	CAISGGTGSTYEQYF	TGTGCCATCAGTGGGGGGACAGGGTCAACCTACGAGCAGTACTTC
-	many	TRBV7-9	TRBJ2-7	CASSAPGRSYEQYF	TGTGCCAGCAGCGCACCGGGACGGTCCTACGAGCAGTACTTC
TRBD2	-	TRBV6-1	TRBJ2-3	CAIRGGTSDTQYF	TGTGCCATCAGGGGAGGGACTAGCGATACGCAGTATTTT
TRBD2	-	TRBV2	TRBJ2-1	CASSRTSGIGNEQFF	TGTGCCAGCAGTAGGACTAGCGGGATAGGTAATGAGCAGTTCTTC
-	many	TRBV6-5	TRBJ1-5	CASSSTTPYSNQPQHF	TGTGCCAGCAGTTCCACGACACCTTATAGCAATCAGCCCCAGCATTTT
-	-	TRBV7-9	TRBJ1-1	CASSLWGGKPAFF	TGTGCCAGCAGCTTATGGGGCGGGAAACCGGCTTTCTTT